Shown below are 28 T cell receptor beta chains from a single sample sequenced in a study of a mutant IDH1 vaccine in newly diagnosed glioma. Sequencing was performed with immunoSEQ multiplex PCR; in TCRdb, only in-frame clones are kept and a portion is missing. In the table there are 60,000 or so clones, around 80% of which are singletons. Which antigens these TCRs recognize remains unknown. The sample's time point: week 5, during vaccination. The content of each vaccine dose was 300 ug of mutant IDH1 20-mer peptide, and topical imiquimod accompanied it. Sequenced material: PBMCs, taken from a glioma patient whose treatment included an IDH1 peptide vaccine. Receptors originate from a woman in her fifties or sixties with glioma.

The chain combines TRBV2 with TRBJ2-4, with TRBD2 matching 9 bases. CDR3 length: 15 residues. Germline-derived CDR1 and CDR2 are SNHLY and FYNNEI. Trimming took 7 bases from V and 7 from J; bases not matched to a gene: 11. CDR3 amino acids: CASTPGGGAENIQYF. CDR3 bases: TGTGCCAGCACTCCCGGCGGGGGGGCCGAGAACATTCAGTACTTC.

V and J are TRBV10-3 and TRBJ1-2, with 7 bases lining up with TRBD1. V gave up 0 bases and J gave up 5 bases; unmatched junction bases: 6. The CDR3 totals 15 residues. Germline V gene data show CDR1 as ENHRY and CDR2 as SYGVKD. The CDR3 loop reads CAISESSWDSYGYTF. The CDR3 coding sequence is TGTGCCATCAGTGAGTCTTCATGGGACAGTTATGGCTACACCTTC.

This clone was observed a handful of times. V usage is TRBV7-9 and J usage is TRBJ2-5; 8 nucleotides agree with TRBD1. Germline CDR1 SEHNR, CDR2 FQNEAQ (reference sequence). Losses at the gene ends were 5 bases for V and 5 bases for J; bases not matched to a gene: 7. This CDR3 contains 14 residues. This chain's CDR3 is CASSRQGSGETQYF. CDR3 nucleotides: TGTGCCAGCAGCCGACAGGGGAGTGGGGAGACCCAGTACTTC.

The chain recombines TRBV29-1 with TRBJ2-1; possibly TRBD1 for D (5 bases). Deletions cut 4 bases from V and 0 bases from J, with 13 bases between. Per the germline V gene, CDR1 is SQVTM and CDR2 is ANQGSEA. This CDR3 spans 15 amino acids. CDR3 bases: TGCAGCGTTGGGAGCAGGGTGAGCTCCTACAATGAGCAGTTCTTC. Its protein is CSVGSRVSSYNEQFF.

CDR3 coding DNA: TGTGCCAGCAGCTTAGCGTTCGTCAGCTCTGGAAACACCATATATTTT. As protein: CASSLAFVSSGNTIYF. V is TRBV7-2 and J is TRBJ1-3, with D hard to call. Per germline, CDR1 SGHTA and CDR2 FQGNSA. V was pared by 0 bases and J by 0 bases, with 9 bases between. The CDR3 has 16 amino acids.

This clone was seen a handful of times. The rearrangement uses TRBV15 and TRBJ1-1; perhaps TRBD1 as D (6 bases). The CDR3 consists of 13 residues. Germline assignment: CDR1 LNHNV and CDR2 YYDKDF (reference sequence). Deletions cut 9 bases from V and 0 bases from J, with 11 bases between. CDR3 bases: TGTGCCACAAGTGGACAGTTGAACACTGAAGCTTTCTTT. Its protein product is CATSGQLNTEAFF.

V gene TRBV2 combines with J gene TRBJ2-7, with 11 bases aligning to TRBD2. V was pared by 4 bases and J by 1 base, with 6 bases of the junction left unmatched. CDR1 is SNHLY and CDR2 is FYNNEI in the germline V gene. CDR3 size: 16 residues. The CDR3 DNA follows: TGTGCCAGCAGTGTTGAGCTAGCGGGGGGATCCTACGAGCAGTACTTC. Translating it yields CASSVELAGGSYEQYF.

The chain carries TRBV20-1 and TRBJ2-1; D is unresolved. Germline CDR1 DFQATT, CDR2 SNEGSKA (reference sequence). CDR3 length: 11 residues. With 3 bases removed from V and 5 bases from J, the gap between germline ends came to 5 bases. CDR3 region: CSASYHNEQFF. The CDR3 bases are TGCAGTGCTAGTTACCACAATGAGCAGTTCTTC.

The rearrangement uses TRBV4-3 and TRBJ1-2; D possibly corresponds to TRBD1 (6 bases). In germline, CDR1 is LGHNA, CDR2 YSLEER. V was clipped by 0 bases and J by 6 bases, with 14 bases between them. This CDR3 is 15 amino acids long. CDR3 region: CASSQDAGGPNGYTF. CDR3 coding DNA: TGCGCCAGCAGCCAAGATGCGGGGGGCCCGAATGGCTACACCTTC.

The chain uses TRBV2 and TRBJ1-4, with 10 bases lining up with TRBD1. With V trimmed by 5 bases and J by 10 bases, 7 bases remained unmatched. The CDR3 extends over 14 amino acids. Germline V gene lookup returns CDR1 SNHLY and CDR2 FYNNEI. DNA of the CDR3: TGTGCCAGCAGTCGAGGGACAGGGGATATAAAACTGTTTTTT. This sequence encodes CASSRGTGDIKLFF.

A single count supports this clone. This rearrangement joins TRBV27 to TRBJ2-7, with 8 bases matching TRBD1. CDR3 length equals 14 residues. The trim removed 4 bases at V and 2 bases at J, leaving 4 bases unmatched. Germline V gene data show CDR1 as MNHEY and CDR2 as SMNVEV (reference sequence). CDR3 in amino acids: CASSWRTGPYEQYF. For the CDR3, the DNA is TGTGCCAGCAGTTGGCGGACAGGGCCCTACGAGCAGTACTTC.

CDR3 residues: CAWRGTGYSNQPQHF. The CDR3 DNA reads as TGTGCCTGGAGGGGGACAGGGTATAGCAATCAGCCCCAGCATTTT. V usage is TRBV30 and J usage is TRBJ1-5, with 9 bases identical to TRBD1. Germline V gene data show CDR1 as GTSNPN and CDR2 as SVGIG (reference sequence). This CDR3 region has 15 residues. The ends lost 3 bases at V and 0 bases at J; junction bases unmatched: 3.

The genes are TRBV11-3 and TRBJ1-1, with D maybe TRBD1 (5 bases). Per the germline V gene, CDR1 is SGHNT and CDR2 is YENEEA. The CDR3 is made up of 16 amino acids. Deletions cut 5 bases from V and 1 base from J, with 17 bases between. The CDR3 coding sequence is TGTGCCAGCAGCCCCCGGGACGGAAAACAGAACACTGAAGCTTTCTTT. Translation gives CASSPRDGKQNTEAFF. The complete variable domain, with remaining parts taken from reference TRBV11-3 and TRBJ1-1, reads EAGVVQSPRYKIIEKKQPVAFWCNPISGHNTLYWYLQNLGQGPELLIRYENEEAVDDSQLPKDRFSAERLKGVDSTLKIQPAELGDSAVYLCASSPRDGKQNTEAFFGQGTRLTVV.

The V gene is TRBV4-1, the J gene TRBJ2-3, with TRBD2 identical over 7 bases. Germline CDR1 MGHRA, CDR2 YSYEKL. With V trimmed by 0 bases and J by 3 bases, 9 bases remained unmatched. This CDR3 region has 17 residues. CDR3: CASSQDLSGKGTDTQYF. DNA for the CDR3: TGCGCCAGCAGCCAAGATCTGAGCGGGAAGGGGACAGATACGCAGTATTTT.

The rearrangement joins TRBV16 to TRBJ1-2; 7 bases agree with TRBD1. V lost 2 bases, J lost 8 bases, and 8 bases stayed unmatched. The CDR3 spans 14 residues. The germline V gene has CDR1 KGHSY and CDR2 FQNENV. CDR3 sequence (DNA): TGTGCCAGCAGCCAACAGCAGGGGGTTGGCGGCTACACCTTC. This translates into CASSQQQGVGGYTF.

CDR3 amino acids: CASSLGVSLNNEQFF. Here the CDR3 DNA reads TGTGCCAGCAGCTTGGGGGTGTCACTAAACAATGAGCAGTTCTTC. This sequence joins TRBV5-4 and TRBJ2-1; D is ambiguous. This CDR3 comprises 15 residues. Germline lookup yields CDR1 SGHNT and CDR2 YYREEE (reference sequence). V was shortened by 0 bases and J by 5 bases, with 12 bases between the two germline ends.

The rearrangement joins TRBV10-1 to TRBJ1-4, with 9 bases fitting TRBD1. The CDR3 consists of 14 residues. V was pared by 6 bases and J by 5 bases, with 4 bases of the junction left unmatched. The V gene's germline CDR1 is WNHNN and CDR2 SYGVQD (reference sequence). The CDR3 loop reads CASRTGTGNEKLFF. The CDR3 nucleotides read TGCGCCAGCAGGACCGGGACAGGGAATGAAAAACTGTTTTTT.

V is TRBV11-2 and J is TRBJ1-5, with D possibly TRBD1 on 5 matching bases. V dropped 4 bases and J dropped 3 bases, with 10 bases sitting between them. From germline, CDR1 is SGHAT and CDR2 FQNNGV. The CDR3 is 14 amino acids. This chain's CDR3 is CASSSGTPNQPQHF. The CDR3 DNA follows: TGTGCCAGCAGCTCCGGGACCCCCAATCAGCCCCAGCATTTT. Drawing the rest from reference TRBV11-2 and TRBJ1-5, the complete variable domain is EAGVAQSPRYKIIEKRQSVAFWCNPISGHATLYWYQQILGQGPKLLIQFQNNGVVDDSQLPKDRFSAERLKGVDSTLKIQPAKLEDSAVYLCASSSGTPNQPQHFGDGTRLSIL.

In its sample, this clone was seen a few times. The chain joins TRBV7-3 to TRBJ1-1; D unclear. Germline V gives CDR1 SGHTA, CDR2 FQGTGA. V was shortened by 1 base and J by 9 bases, with 12 bases between the two germline ends. The CDR3 is 13 residues long. Here the CDR3 reads CASSLNSAGQAFF. For the CDR3, the DNA is TGTGCCAGCAGCTTAAATTCGGCAGGCCAAGCTTTCTTT.

V gene TRBV7-2 combines with J gene TRBJ1-2; TRBD1 might be the D (5 bases). V lost 2 bases and J 7 bases, leaving 11 bases between the germline ends. This CDR3 region has 13 residues. Per the germline V gene, CDR1 is SGHTA and CDR2 is FQGNSA. The CDR3 bases are TGTGCCAGCAGCTTATGGGGGACGGGTGGCTACACCTTC. It is translated as CASSLWGTGGYTF.

The CDR3 here is CASSSKTGTTYEQYF. The CDR3 DNA reads TGTGCCAGCAGCTCAAAAACCGGGACAACCTACGAGCAGTACTTC. The chain has TRBV5-4 and TRBJ2-7; weak D call: TRBD1 (6 bases). Germline V gene sequence: CDR1 SGHNT, CDR2 YYREEE (reference sequence). CDR3 size: 15 residues. Trimming stripped 3 bases from V and 2 bases from J, with 15 bases between.

The V and J genes are TRBV6-6 and TRBJ1-1, with no clear D. The germline V and J ends were trimmed by 5 bases and 1 base, with 8 bases remaining between them. Germline CDR1 and CDR2: MNHNY and SVGAGI (reference sequence). This CDR3 has 13 residues. This CDR3 reads CASSVRENTEAFF. CDR3 DNA sequence: TGTGCCAGCAGTGTTAGGGAGAACACTGAAGCTTTCTTT.

This chain connects TRBV11-3 to TRBJ1-5, with 7 bases lining up with TRBD1. The CDR3 runs 14 residues. Germline V gives CDR1 SGHNT, CDR2 YENEEA. V lost 4 bases, J lost 3 bases, and 3 bases stayed unmatched. The CDR3 loop is CASSYGQANQPQHF. The DNA for the CDR3 is TGTGCCAGCAGCTATGGACAGGCCAATCAGCCCCAGCATTTT.

Worth noting for this clone: Different DNA sequences within this sample yield the same CDR3. The CDR3 coding sequence is TGTGCCAGCAGTTTATCAAACACCGGGGAGCTGTTTTTT. Encoded protein: CASSLSNTGELFF. The chain uses TRBV27 and TRBJ2-2; no definite D call. V was cut by 0 bases and J by 2 bases, with 1 base left in between. Germline values: CDR1 MNHEY, CDR2 SMNVEV (reference sequence). The CDR3 loop spans 13 amino acids.

This clone came up a few times. The chain carries TRBV7-9 and TRBJ1-4, with a tentative D call TRBD1 (6 bases). The CDR3 length is 15 residues. Trimming cost V 4 bases and J 8 bases, with 17 bases left between them. Germline lookup yields CDR1 SEHNR and CDR2 FQNEAQ (reference sequence). The CDR3 protein is CASSSDGQGKEKLFF. CDR3 sequence (DNA): TGTGCCAGCAGCTCCGACGGGCAGGGGAAGGAAAAACTGTTTTTT.

J is TRBJ2-5 and V is TRBV9, with D unclear. This CDR3 contains 14 residues. V was trimmed by 0 bases and J by 2 bases, leaving 8 bases between them. The germline CDR1 and CDR2 sequences are SGDLS and YYNGEE. The CDR3 coding sequence is TGTGCCAGCAGCGTAGGGACCACACAAGAGACCCAGTACTTC. It specifies CASSVGTTQETQYF.

Written as DNA, the CDR3 is TGTGCCAGCAGCCAAGAGCAGGGTCTAAAGGCCGGGGAGCTGTTTTTT. This sequence encodes CASSQEQGLKAGELFF. This chain connects TRBV4-2 to TRBJ2-2; D might be TRBD1 (5 bases). The CDR3 spans 16 residues. The V end was cut by 0 bases, the J end by 6 bases, with 14 bases between. Germline CDR1 reads LGHNA; CDR2 reads YNFKEQ.

CDR3 nucleotide sequence: TGTGCCAGCAGCGGAGGAGGGGCCTATAATTCACCCCTCCACTTT. This codes for CASSGGGAYNSPLHF. The chain is built from TRBV9 and TRBJ1-6, with D possibly matching TRBD1 (5 bases). V gave up 3 bases and J gave up 2 bases, with 9 bases separating them. Germline CDR1 SGDLS, CDR2 YYNGEE. The CDR3 is made up of 15 amino acids.